The 10 T cell receptor beta chains presented below share a single source sample, sequenced in a study of shared clonotypes between healthy human individuals. Assay used: immunoSEQ multiplex PCR; TCRdb lists only in-frame clones, some missing. The sample includes 500,000 to 650,000 clones, around 80% of them seen just once. Sequencing was carried out using PBMCs. These receptors all stem from a woman between 40 and 55 years old in good health. Some clones in this sample may be carry-over from other donors' samples.

The rearrangement joins TRBV6-5 to TRBJ1-5; D not certain. This CDR3 has 14 amino acids. The germline V gene encodes CDR1 MNHEY and CDR2 SVGAGI. V was cut by 8 bases and J by 4 bases, with 15 bases left in between. Here the CDR3 reads CASDRRRTNQPQHF. As DNA, the CDR3 is TGTGCCAGCGATAGGCGACGGACGAATCAGCCCCAGCATTTT.

This sequence joins TRBV18 and TRBJ2-6, with TRBD1 identical over 9 bases. Germline V lookup: CDR1 KGHSH, CDR2 LQKENI. This CDR3 is 18 amino acids long. V lost 5 bases, J lost 2 bases, and 10 bases stayed unmatched. The CDR3 region is CASSTNRGLAPGANVLTF. The CDR3 nucleotides are TGTGCCAGCTCAACAAACAGGGGGCTGGCTCCTGGGGCCAACGTCCTGACTTTC.

In the case of this clone: A far larger clone is one base from this, pointing to a likely read error. This same CDR3 is encoded by further DNA sequences in the sample. This chain uses TRBV28 with TRBJ2-1, with a tentative D call TRBD2 (5 bases). Germline assignment: CDR1 MDHEN and CDR2 SYDVKM. CDR3 length: 16 residues. Trimming took off 2 bases at V and 4 bases at J, with 15 bases between the two ends. The CDR3: CASSLVSGSAYNEQFF. CDR3 coding DNA: TGTGCCAGCAGTTTAGTGAGCGGTAGCGCTTACAATGAGCAGTTCTTC.

The chain uses TRBV7-9 and TRBJ2-3; 9 bases match TRBD2. The germline V gene has CDR1 SEHNR and CDR2 FQNEAQ (reference sequence). The CDR3 covers 14 residues. The ends lost 5 bases at V and 13 bases at J; junction bases unmatched: 13. DNA for the CDR3: TGTGCCAGCAGCCCCGGAGTAGCGGGAGTTAGGGAGTATTTT. It specifies CASSPGVAGVREYF.

This clone was observed once. This sequence is one base from a far larger clone and is likely a read error. The identical CDR3 is also encoded by other nucleotide sequences in the sample. The rearrangement joins TRBV29-1 to TRBJ1-2; a possible D gene is TRBD1 (6 bases). Germline V gene sequence: CDR1 SQVTM, CDR2 ANQGSEA. The CDR3 spans 15 residues. V was pared by 3 bases and J by 5 bases, with 19 bases between. The CDR3 DNA is TGCAGCGTTGACTGGTCTACAGGGTCGAAATATGGCTACACCTTC. Encoded protein: CSVDWSTGSKYGYTF.

This sequence joins TRBV7-2 and TRBJ1-1; D may be TRBD1 (6 bases). The V end lost 4 bases, the J end lost 4 bases, and 13 bases lay between the germline ends. This CDR3 has 14 amino acids. Germline V lookup: CDR1 SGHTA, CDR2 FQGNSA. In DNA form, the CDR3 reads TGTGCCAGCAGCTCTTCGGGACATGGCACTGAAGCTTTCTTT. Its protein is CASSSSGHGTEAFF. The full variable domain, rest sourced from reference TRBV7-2 and TRBJ1-1, is GAGVSQSPSNKVTEKGKDVELRCDPISGHTALYWYRQSLGQGLEFLIYFQGNSAPDKSGLPSDRFSAERTGGSVSTLTIQRTQQEDSAVYLCASSSSGHGTEAFFGQGTRLTVV.

Turning to this clone: A much larger clone sits a single nucleotide away, making a read error possible. The sample carries other DNA sequences with the same CDR3. The chain employs TRBV29-1 and TRBJ2-5, with D perhaps TRBD1 (5 bases). The DNA end favors TRBJ2-7, so the J call may be wrong. The CDR3 consists of 13 residues. Per the germline V gene, CDR1 is SQVTM and CDR2 is ANQGSEA. The CDR3 loop reads CSVEGGQSYEQYF. In DNA form, the CDR3 reads TGCAGCGTTGAAGGAGGACAAAGCTACGAGCAGTACTTC.

This clone was observed once. The rearrangement links TRBV28 to TRBJ1-2, with 8 nucleotides matching TRBD1. This CDR3 contains 16 residues. Trimming at V came to 2 bases and at J to 7 bases, leaving 12 bases not matched to a gene. Germline V gene sequence: CDR1 MDHEN, CDR2 SYDVKM. In nucleotides, the CDR3 is TGTGCCAGCAGTTTACCGGGACAGGTCGGCGGTGCTGGCTACACCTTC. It yields the protein CASSLPGQVGGAGYTF.

This sequence joins TRBV7-9 and TRBJ2-3; D is ambiguous. This CDR3 is 17 amino acids long. V shed 1 base and J shed 2 bases, with 16 bases lying between them. Looked up from germline, CDR1 is SEHNR and CDR2 is FQNEAQ (reference sequence). CDR3 loop: CASSLGLVPVPTDTQYF. In nucleotides, the CDR3 is TGTGCCAGCAGCTTAGGTTTGGTACCTGTCCCCACAGATACGCAGTATTTT.

This chain uses TRBV18 with TRBJ2-5; D may be TRBD2 (5 bases). V was clipped by 4 bases and J by 1 base, with 7 bases between them. The CDR3 extends over 13 amino acids. Germline CDR1 and CDR2: KGHSH and LQKENI. CDR3 nucleotide sequence: TGTGCCAGCTCACAGAGGGTCCAAGAGACCCAGTACTTC. This translates into CASSQRVQETQYF.